This T cell receptor beta chain derives from a study of T cell responses to AZD1222 COVID-19 vaccine. Study observations and caveats: CD4 TCRs covered the whole spike, strongest at regions 160-218 and 743-854. Unmutated variant regions are reportedly the target of nearly half of TCRs that are spike-specific.

The V and J ends lost 4 bases and 7 bases, in that order; junction bases with no gene match: 6. The CDR3 is 14 amino acids. Looked up from germline, CDR1 is SGHTA and CDR2 is FQGTGA. Method: immunoSEQ multiplex PCR; TCRdb's copy keeps in-frame clones and lacks some. In the table there are approximately 220,000 clones, 85% to 95% of which are singletons. About this clone itself: Its antigen remains unknown.

The sample was peripheral blood, taken on day 0 of MenACWY control vaccination. The TCR originated in an adult in good health. The V call is TRBV7-3, the J call TRBJ2-1, with 8 bases lining up with TRBD1. The DNA of the CDR3 is TGTGCCAGCAGCTCAACAGGGGGTAGAAATGAGCAGTTCTTC. Protein sequence: CASSSTGGRNEQFF.